The 21 T cell receptor beta chains presented below share a single source sample, sequenced in a study of blood T cells in healthy people across ages. A second PCR of about 6 to 12 cycles used a sample-barcoded 5' primer and a J-beta primer mix. MiXCR was run by TCRdb on the 5' RACE reads, yielding one entry per CDR3 protein. Altogether 780,000 or so distinct CDR3 sequences are present, 56% being singletons, with the ten largest covering roughly 25%. The specimen sequenced was blood. These receptors were obtained from a man aged 35 to 55 in good health.

In its sample, this clonotype was seen a few times. The genes are TRBV4-3 and TRBJ2-3; no firm D call. Germline V gene lookup returns CDR1 LGHNA and CDR2 YSLEER. Trimming removed 0 bases at V and 3 bases at J, with 16 bases between. The length of the CDR3 is 17 residues. CDR3 DNA: TGCGCCAGCAGCCAAGAATTTGGCTTTGTTGGTACAGATACGCAGTATTTT. Amino acid sequence: CASSQEFGFVGTDTQYF.

J is TRBJ2-1 and V is TRBV5-4; D unclear. Germline assignment: CDR1 SGHNT and CDR2 YYREEE (reference sequence). This CDR3 is 16 amino acids long. The V gene lost 0 bases and the J gene lost 3 bases, with 13 bases spanning the gap. The CDR3 DNA reads TGTGCCAGCAGCTTGGGCTCGCGCGGTGTCTACAATGAGCAGTTCTTC. Its protein is CASSLGSRGVYNEQFF.

This clonotype was detected only once. The CDR3 loop reads CATSREAGAGANVLTF. CDR3 bases: TGTGCCACCAGCAGAGAGGCAGGGGCTGGGGCCAACGTCCTGACTTTC. The chain carries TRBV15 and TRBJ2-6; weak D call: TRBD1 (6 bases). The CDR3 is 16 amino acids. Trimming took off 0 bases at V and 2 bases at J, with 8 bases between the two ends. CDR1 is LNHNV and CDR2 is YYDKDF in the germline V gene (reference sequence). Using reference TRBV15 and TRBJ2-6 for the parts outside the CDR3, the full variable domain is DAMVIQNPRYQVTQFGKPVTLSCSQTLNHNVMYWYQQKSSQAPKLLFHYYDKDFNNEADTPDNFQSRRPNTSFCFLDIRSPGLGDTAMYLCATSREAGAGANVLTFGAGSRLTVL.

This clonotype was seen a handful of times. V is TRBV9 and J is TRBJ2-4, with TRBD2 matching over 11 bases. The V gene's germline CDR1 is SGDLS and CDR2 YYNGEE. This CDR3 is built from 16 residues. With V trimmed by 2 bases and J by 7 bases, 8 bases remained unmatched. CDR3 loop: CASSVGTSGGANIQYF. The CDR3 nucleotides read TGTGCCAGCAGCGTGGGGACTAGCGGTGGGGCCAACATTCAGTACTTC.

With respect to this clonotype: This sequence may be a read error, since a much larger clone differs from it by one base. This chain links TRBV7-2 with TRBJ2-4, with D uncertain. The J call is doubtful: the DNA matches TRBJ2-7 better. The CDR3 spans 11 residues. Germline assignment: CDR1 SGHTA and CDR2 FQGNSA. In DNA, the CDR3 is TGTGCCGGCAGTTTTAACTACGAGCAGTACTTC. Residues: CAGSFNYEQYF.

This clonotype was seen once. The genes are TRBV4-1 and TRBJ2-5, with TRBD2 matching over 12 bases. The CDR3 is made up of 15 amino acids. Losses at the gene ends were 5 bases for V and 2 bases for J; bases not matched to a gene: 3. Germline V gene lookup returns CDR1 MGHRA and CDR2 YSYEKL. CDR3 bases: TGCGCCAGCAGCGATGGGACTAGCGGGCAAGAGACCCAGTACTTC. This encodes CASSDGTSGQETQYF.

The chain is built from TRBV5-1 and TRBJ1-5; D is unclear. Trimming shortened V by 4 bases and J by 3 bases, and 14 bases separated the two germline ends. Germline V CDR1 and CDR2: SGHRS, YFSETQ. The CDR3 has 15 amino acids. The chain's CDR3 is CASSGLEDDNQPQHF. The CDR3, as DNA: TGCGCCAGCAGCGGCCTCGAGGACGACAATCAGCCCCAGCATTTT. The full variable domain, in which reference TRBV5-1 and TRBJ1-5 provide the parts outside the CDR3, is KAGVTQTPRYLIKTRGQQVTLSCSPISGHRSVSWYQQTPGQGLQFLFEYFSETQRNKGNFPGRFSGRQFSNSRSEMNVSTLELGDSALYLCASSGLEDDNQPQHFGDGTRLSIL.

This sequence joins TRBV27 and TRBJ1-2; no clear D. The V gene's germline CDR1 is MNHEY and CDR2 SMNVEV (reference sequence). Trimming removed 5 bases at V and 0 bases at J, with 7 bases between. This CDR3 is built from 13 residues. In nucleotides, the CDR3 is TGTGCCAGCAGTAAAGTAGCTAACTATGGCTACACCTTC. Translated, it gives CASSKVANYGYTF.

In its sample, this clonotype was seen once. The chain joins TRBV18 to TRBJ1-2; D is unresolved. This CDR3 is built from 13 residues. The V gene lost 5 bases and the J gene lost 0 bases, with 7 bases spanning the gap. Per the germline V gene, CDR1 is KGHSH and CDR2 is LQKENI. CDR3 bases: TGTGCCAGCTCAGCCAACGCTAACTATGGCTACACCTTC. The encoded protein is CASSANANYGYTF.

The chain combines TRBV28 with TRBJ2-3; D is perhaps TRBD1 or TRBD2 (6 bases each). Trimming took off 7 bases at V and 1 base at J, with 18 bases between the two ends. CDR1 is MDHEN, CDR2 SYDVKM, per germline. This CDR3 is built from 16 residues. CDR3 DNA sequence: TGTGCCAGCAATCCTCGAGGGGGGATCGGCACAGATACGCAGTATTTT. This sequence encodes CASNPRGGIGTDTQYF.

The rearrangement joins TRBV14 to TRBJ2-7; TRBD1 or TRBD2 may be the D gene (5 bases each). The J call is uncertain, as TRBJ2-5 better fits the DNA end. This CDR3 comprises 15 residues. Germline assignment: CDR1 SGHDN and CDR2 FVKESK. CDR3 residues: CASSQEGTSKETQYF. The CDR3 DNA follows: TGTGCCAGCAGCCAAGAGGGGACGTCAAAAGAGACCCAGTACTTC.

This clonotype came up a few times. This rearrangement joins TRBV5-1 to TRBJ2-1; 7 bases are a match to TRBD2. The CDR3 contains 14 residues. Per germline, CDR1 SGHRS and CDR2 YFSETQ. With V trimmed by 2 bases and J by 6 bases, 5 bases remained unmatched. The CDR3 here is CASSFSRTSNEQFF. The CDR3 DNA reads TGCGCCAGCAGCTTTTCCCGGACTAGCAATGAGCAGTTCTTC.

This clonotype showed up just a few times. The chain employs TRBV4-1 and TRBJ2-3; 8 bases match TRBD2. Losses at the gene ends were 0 bases for V and 5 bases for J; bases not matched to a gene: 10. Germline values: CDR1 MGHRA, CDR2 YSYEKL. CDR3 length equals 17 residues. CDR3 bases: TGCGCCAGCAGCCAAGACTGGACCGGGAGGGCCATAGATACGCAGTATTTT. This gives the protein CASSQDWTGRAIDTQYF.

The V and J genes are TRBV29-1 and TRBJ2-7; D may be TRBD1 (6 bases). With 0 bases removed from V and 1 base from J, the gap between germline ends came to 16 bases. This CDR3 has 16 amino acids. CDR1 and CDR2 (germline): SQVTM, ANQGSEA. The CDR3 DNA is TGCAGCGTTGAAGATCGTTTTACAGGGATGTCCTACGAGCAGTACTTC. Translation gives CSVEDRFTGMSYEQYF.

This sequence joins TRBV28 and TRBJ2-4; no reliable D call. The last part of the DNA fits TRBJ2-7 better; the J call may be wrong. Germline V gives CDR1 MDHEN, CDR2 SYDVKM. This CDR3 is 12 amino acids long. The DNA for the CDR3 is TGTGCCAGCAGTTTATTATACTACGAGCAGTACTTC. Translated: CASSLLYYEQYF.

This chain connects TRBV7-2 to TRBJ2-3, with D perhaps assigned TRBD1 or TRBD2 (5 bases each). This CDR3 has 16 amino acids. The germline gives CDR1 SGHTA, CDR2 FQGNSA. V was trimmed by 5 bases and J by 1 base, leaving 16 bases between them. In DNA form, the CDR3 reads TGTGCCAGCAGCCTCTCCACGGGGCTGGGCACAGATACGCAGTATTTT. Its translation: CASSLSTGLGTDTQYF. The full variable domain, its missing parts supplied by reference TRBV7-2 and TRBJ2-3, is GAGVSQSPSNKVTEKGKDVELRCDPISGHTALYWYRQSLGQGLEFLIYFQGNSAPDKSGLPSDRFSAERTGGSVSTLTIQRTQQEDSAVYLCASSLSTGLGTDTQYFGPGTRLTVL.

This chain joins TRBV9 and TRBJ2-3; D might be TRBD1 (6 bases). The CDR3 has 15 residues. Germline values: CDR1 SGDLS, CDR2 YYNGEE. Trimming stripped 3 bases from V and 2 bases from J, with 13 bases between. CDR3: CASSGSGQLTDTQYF. The CDR3 DNA reads TGTGCCAGCAGCGGGTCAGGACAGCTCACAGATACGCAGTATTTT. The whole variable domain, remainder taken from reference TRBV9 and TRBJ2-3, is DSGVTQTPKHLITATGQRVTLRCSPRSGDLSVYWYQQSLDQGLQFLIQYYNGEERAKGNILERFSAQQFPDLHSELNLSSLELGDSALYFCASSGSGQLTDTQYFGPGTRLTVL.

The rearrangement links TRBV2 to TRBJ2-2; 7 bases line up with TRBD2. In germline, CDR1 is SNHLY, CDR2 FYNNEI. The CDR3 covers 14 residues. V lost 6 bases, J lost 4 bases, and 5 bases stayed unmatched. The CDR3 DNA reads as TGTGCCAGCAGCTGGACTAGGGGCACCGGGGAGCTGTTTTTT. It encodes CASSWTRGTGELFF.

This clonotype came up many times. This rearrangement joins TRBV29-1 to TRBJ2-3; 10 nucleotides agree with TRBD1. CDR1 is SQVTM, CDR2 ANQGSEA, per germline. Trimming removed 6 bases from V and 6 bases from J; junction bases left unmatched: 6. The CDR3 extends over 13 amino acids. CDR3: CSVYGQGGDTQYF. In nucleotides, the CDR3 is TGCAGCGTGTACGGACAGGGGGGCGATACGCAGTATTTT.

This clonotype was counted only a few times. J is TRBJ2-1 and V is TRBV12-3 or TRBV12-4; TRBD1 agrees at 8 bases. The CDR3 runs to 13 residues. Trimming removed 8 bases from V and 8 bases from J; junction bases left unmatched: 8. CDR3 residues: CASDRGGWDEQFF. In DNA form, the CDR3 reads TGTGCCAGCGACAGGGGAGGTTGGGATGAGCAGTTCTTC.

This clonotype turned up a few times. The genes are TRBV12-3 or TRBV12-4 and TRBJ1-4, with D maybe TRBD1 (6 bases). The CDR3 is 12 residues long. Trimming removed 10 bases at V and 7 bases at J, with 13 bases between. The CDR3 loop is CATTGLGEKLFF. Here the CDR3 DNA reads TGTGCCACCACAGGGTTAGGTGAAAAACTGTTTTTT.